Described below is a single T cell receptor beta chain sequence and its context. This clonotype was detected ten times or more. The target of this receptor is not known. No base quality values were provided; no much bigger clone lies one nucleotide off. Only healthy Caucasian donors were included. Miltenyi CD45RO+ enrichment and human naive T-cell isolation kits were used to isolate memory (CD45RO+) and naive T cells from PBMC. The data derive from a study of identical twins (TCRdb year 2016). Looking at the study overall: TCR alpha and beta repertoires from monozygotic twins, unrelated adults of various ages and cord blood were deep-sequenced to test whether fetal clonotypes persist. To rule out contamination, replicate twin experiments were performed at different times with different library preparation protocols.

Study-wide conclusions, independent of this receptor: Out-of-frame TCR alpha sharing in monozygotic twins was systematically underestimated by recombination models, whereas sharing between unrelated individuals was in agreement with the recombination models. Because the same donors could not be followed over many years, conclusions were based on cross-sectional statistical analysis. Out-of-frame TCR alpha sequences shared between twins showed an excess of low generation-probability sequences compared with coincidental sharing between unrelated individuals. A weaker excess of twin sharing was found in beta out-of-frame sequences because the signal-to-noise ratio was lowered by fewer shared sequences. Fewer insertions were carried by abundant cord blood beta clonotypes, a similar but weaker trend appeared in young adult naive repertoires, and no such trend appeared in memory repertoires. Zero-insertion analyses could be partly confounded by invariant T cells such as MAIT and iNKT, although diverse VJ usage argued against such confounding for most clonotypes.

The library was prepared using 5' RACE. The sequencer listed for this sample is Illumina HiSeq 2000. Template switching added a universal primer binding site, and the final cDNA carried a unique molecular identifier that allowed TCR cDNA molecules to be counted accurately. First-strand cDNA for TCR alpha and beta chains was synthesized from specific primers in the conserved constant-segment region. To control for contamination, every cDNA library carried two barcodes: a SMART-Mk sample barcode plus Illumina barcodes. TruSeq adapter sequences, together with Illumina sample barcodes, were added in two successive PCR steps. The TCR alpha and beta cDNA libraries were sequenced on the Illumina HiSeq platform using custom primers. The original methods were these. Raw reads were processed with MiGEC to extract unique molecular identifiers, and MiXCR was used to determine CDR3 positions. Recombination models were inferred per individual with the repgenHMM and IGoR tools using an EM algorithm. The analysis of shared clonotypes was done with the tcR package in R, with sharing normalized by the product of cloneset sizes. To study raw recombination without the effects of thymic and clonal selection, out-of-frame nonproductive sequences were analyzed. TCRdb ran its own pipeline on the public reads, namely fastp trimming at Q25 and MiXCR clone calling, and kept in-frame beta chains. Rows with a matching CDR3 protein are joined into one entry that keeps the most common DNA and genes. V and J calls and clone size were set by TCRdb, not the authors. The sample includes about 240,000 distinct CDR3 sequences, with over 9.5% observed a single time. Of the sample, 9% to 10% is held by the ten largest clones.

Taken from cysteine to phenylalanine, the CDR3 has 13 residues. This entry keeps only the CDR3 DNA: 39 bases, framed from base 1. V is clipped by 7 bases and J by 5 bases, and the sequence between their germline boundaries is 12 bases long. CDR1 and CDR2 are drawn from the germline V gene: SNHLY, FYNNEI. This receptor chain uses TRBV2 and TRBJ2-1; possibly the D gene is TRBD1, per 6 matching bases. This receptor was taken from a man aged 45-65 years in good health. Sequenced material: memory T cells sorted from blood. This specimen's cell subset or site label, interpreted: CD45RO+ enriched T cells. The nucleotide sequence is given as TGTGCCAGCAAGCCGGACAGACACAATGAGCAGTTCTTC. Translated, this is CASKPDRHNEQFF.